Below, 12 T cell receptor beta chains from the same sample are listed, as sequenced in a study of T cells in Graves' hyperthyroidism and ophthalmopathy. RNA transcripts were the template for amplifying TCR beta CDR3 regions. The HTBI primer set drove a first-round RT-PCR of the TCR CDR3. Each CDR3 protein gets one entry after TCRdb re-called the multiplex PCR reads with MiXCR. Of around 600,000 distinct CDR3 sequences detected, less than 45% appear once; the ten largest clones hold roughly 6.5%. Sequenced material: peripheral blood or thyroid tissue (not recorded which). These receptor sequences come from an adult man with Graves' disease, either hyperthyroidism or ophthalmopathy (not recorded which).

This chain links TRBV29-1 with TRBJ2-7; unclear D gene. The CDR3 extends over 12 amino acids. The germline V gene encodes CDR1 SQVTM and CDR2 ANQGSEA. The germline V and J ends were trimmed by 4 bases and 0 bases, with 7 bases remaining between them. The CDR3 sequence: CSVADGSYEQYF. The CDR3 DNA reads as TGCAGCGTTGCCGATGGCTCCTACGAGCAGTACTTC.

V is TRBV20-1 and J is TRBJ1-2; TRBD1 might be the D (5 bases). This CDR3 has 11 amino acids. The V and J ends lost 5 bases and 8 bases respectively, with 12 bases between them. Germline loops: CDR1 DFQATT, CDR2 SNEGSKA (reference sequence). The CDR3 loop reads CSAPGRDGYTF. The DNA of the CDR3 is TGCAGTGCTCCGGGCAGGGACGGCTACACCTTC.

With regard to this clonotype: One base away lies a much larger clone, so this may be a sequencing read error. The conserved phenylalanine or tryptophan is not found at the CDR3 terminus, so this likely reflects a read error. V usage is TRBV20-1 and J usage is TRBJ2-7; the match to TRBD2 covers 7 bases. The V gene's germline CDR1 is DFQATT and CDR2 SNEGSKA (reference sequence). The V gene end was trimmed by 0 bases and the J gene end by 4 bases; junction bases not matched to a gene: 12. The CDR3 consists of 16 residues. The CDR3 bases are TGCAGTGCTAGAGATCGGGCGTGGGCTAGCGGTTACGAGCAGTACCTC. This translates into CSARDRAWASGYEQYL.

There are many counts of this clonotype. CDR3 sequence (DNA): TGTGCCAGCAGCTTAGAGGAAAGAGGGTACTTC. This encodes CASSLEERGYF. This chain connects TRBV7-9 to TRBJ2-7; no firm D call. V dropped 1 base and J dropped 12 bases, with 10 bases sitting between them. CDR1 is SEHNR, CDR2 FQNEAQ, per germline (reference sequence). The CDR3 length is 11 residues.

Points on this clonotype: This clone may be a read error of a much larger clone one base away. The chain has TRBV12-3 or TRBV12-4 and TRBJ1-1; a weak D match, TRBD1 (5 bases). This CDR3 contains 15 residues. V was trimmed by 5 bases and J by 6 bases, leaving 19 bases between them. The CDR3 spells CASSELGESLAEAFF. The CDR3 region has the DNA TGTGCCAGCAGTGAGTTGGGGGAGTCGTTAGCTGAAGCTTTCTTT.

The sample holds many counts of this clonotype. The chain combines TRBV29-1 with TRBJ2-6; D is unresolved. The CDR3 extends over 15 amino acids. The ends were cut back, 2 bases at V and 1 base at J, with 9 bases in the middle. The germline gives CDR1 SQVTM, CDR2 ANQGSEA. Written as DNA, the CDR3 is TGCAGCGTTGAAAGTATAGGGTCTGGGGCCAACGTCCTGACTTTC. Translating gives CSVESIGSGANVLTF.

This clonotype was counted only a few times. The V gene is TRBV14, the J gene TRBJ2-5; D unclear. CDR1 and CDR2 (germline): SGHDN, FVKESK. The CDR3 runs 15 residues. Trimming pared 1 base from V and 2 bases from J, leaving 11 bases between. CDR3 nucleotide sequence: TGTGCCAGCAGCCAAGGAATCGGGCTACAAGAGACCCAGTACTTC. Translating gives CASSQGIGLQETQYF. Full variable domain (rest looked up from reference TRBV14 and TRBJ2-5): EAGVTQFPSHSVIEKGQTVTLRCDPISGHDNLYWYRRVMGKEIKFLLHFVKESKQDESGMPNNRFLAERTGGTYSTLKVQPAELEDSGVYFCASSQGIGLQETQYFGPGTRLLVL.

The genes are TRBV7-9 and TRBJ2-5, with 7 nucleotides matching TRBD1. After removal of 5 bases from V and 8 bases from J, the junction contained 5 bases not matched to a gene. Germline V gene lookup returns CDR1 SEHNR and CDR2 FQNEAQ (reference sequence). The length of the CDR3 is 12 residues. The CDR3 DNA is TGTGCCAGCAGCCCCCAGGGGGACACCCAGTACTTC. It is translated as CASSPQGDTQYF.

This clonotype was observed a few times. The chain employs TRBV6-1 and TRBJ2-2; a weak D match, TRBD2 (5 bases). The V and J ends lost 5 bases and 2 bases respectively, with 12 bases between them. This CDR3 contains 15 residues. Germline V gene lookup returns CDR1 MNHNS and CDR2 SASEGT. The CDR3 loop reads CASSYIATNTGELFF. The CDR3 nucleotides are TGTGCCAGCAGTTACATAGCGACCAACACCGGGGAGCTGTTTTTT.

This clonotype was detected only a few times. The chain uses TRBV20-1 and TRBJ1-2, with TRBD1 matching over 7 bases. This CDR3 is 12 amino acids long. V lost 6 bases and J lost 1; bases outside the gene matches: 2. Germline lookup yields CDR1 DFQATT and CDR2 SNEGSKA (reference sequence). DNA for the CDR3: TGCAGTGCCGGGGACAGTAACTATGGCTACACCTTC. Its translation: CSAGDSNYGYTF.

The V call is TRBV7-9, the J call TRBJ1-2; no reliable D call. Trimming cost V 6 bases and J 0 bases, with 14 bases left between them. Germline V gene lookup returns CDR1 SEHNR and CDR2 FQNEAQ (reference sequence). The CDR3 loop spans 15 amino acids. The CDR3 DNA reads TGTGCCAGCAGTCCCAGGACCGAGACTAACTATGGCTACACCTTC. Protein: CASSPRTETNYGYTF.

The rearrangement uses TRBV29-1 and TRBJ1-4; D may be TRBD1 (5 bases). V shed 7 bases and J shed 10 bases, with 19 bases lying between them. The CDR3 sequence is 13 residues long. In germline, CDR1 is SQVTM, CDR2 ANQGSEA. The CDR3 sequence is CSDSRATKGKLFF. The CDR3 DNA is TGCAGCGACTCCAGGGCCACGAAAGGAAAACTGTTTTTT.